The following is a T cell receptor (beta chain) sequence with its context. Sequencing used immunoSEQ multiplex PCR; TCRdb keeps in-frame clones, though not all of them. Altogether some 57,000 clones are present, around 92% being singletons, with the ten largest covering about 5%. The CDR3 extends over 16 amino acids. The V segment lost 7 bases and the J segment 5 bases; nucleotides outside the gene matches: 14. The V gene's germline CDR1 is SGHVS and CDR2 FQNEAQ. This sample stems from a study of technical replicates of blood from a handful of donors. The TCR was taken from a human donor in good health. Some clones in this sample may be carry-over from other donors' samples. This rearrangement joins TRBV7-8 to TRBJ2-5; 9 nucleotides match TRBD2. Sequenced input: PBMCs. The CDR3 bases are TGTGCCAGCAACCCCTCCCCCGGGACTAGCCGGGAGACCCAGTACTTC. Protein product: CASNPSPGTSRETQYF.